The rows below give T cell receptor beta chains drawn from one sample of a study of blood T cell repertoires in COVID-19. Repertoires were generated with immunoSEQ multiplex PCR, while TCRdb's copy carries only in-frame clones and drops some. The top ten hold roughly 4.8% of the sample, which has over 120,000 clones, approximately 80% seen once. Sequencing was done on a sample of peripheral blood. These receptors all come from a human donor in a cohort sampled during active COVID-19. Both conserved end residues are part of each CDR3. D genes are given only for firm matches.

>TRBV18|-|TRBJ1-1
CASSPLGQGGEAFF
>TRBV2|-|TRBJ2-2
CASKTGTTNTGELFF
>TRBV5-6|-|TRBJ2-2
CASSLGLAPNTGELFF
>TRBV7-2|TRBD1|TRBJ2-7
CASSWGQGDSYEQYF
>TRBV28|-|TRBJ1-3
CASSSGVPGNTIYF
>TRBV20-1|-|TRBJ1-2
CSASSIWGGHGYTF
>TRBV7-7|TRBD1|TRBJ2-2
CASSLATGQGAGELFF
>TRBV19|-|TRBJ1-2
CASNSRDGYTF
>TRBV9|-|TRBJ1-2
CASSSRDFHPLNYGYTF
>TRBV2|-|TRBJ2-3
CASSYLRTDTQYF
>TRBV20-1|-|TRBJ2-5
CSAWDRDTSYF